This T cell receptor (beta chain) was retrieved from a study of CD8 T cells in Susac syndrome. The CDR3 has 11 residues. Germline-derived CDR1 and CDR2 are MNHNY and SVGAGI (reference sequence). Trimming cost V 8 bases and J 9 bases, with 11 bases left between them. With respect to this clonotype: The antigen remains undetermined.

cDNA came from roughly 0.5 to 1 ug RNA primed by random hexamers. The immunoSEQ assay covered 54 Vbeta and 13 Jbeta segments for CDR3. TCRdb reanalysed the immunoSEQ multiplex PCR reads using MiXCR and keeps one entry per CDR3 protein. The sample records over 300,000 distinct CDR3 sequences, around 90% being singletons. Points from the study as a whole: It was acknowledged by the study that relatively few individuals were included in its TCR sequencing and HLA analysis.

This sequence was found in a human donor with multiple sclerosis. Material for sequencing was CD4+ T cells from PBMCs. V usage is TRBV6-6 and J usage is TRBJ2-1; D is uncertain. CDR3 sequence (DNA): TGTGCCAGCCGGGCGGTCGGTGAGCAGTTCTTC. Residues: CASRAVGEQFF.